Listed below are T cell receptor beta chains from one sample, sequenced in a study of blood T cell repertoires in COVID-19. Repertoires were generated with immunoSEQ multiplex PCR, while TCRdb's copy carries only in-frame clones and drops some. The table shows 55,000 to 65,000 clones, with around 92% occurring only once. The sequenced sample was peripheral blood. These receptors came from a human donor in a cohort sampled during active COVID-19. CDR3s include the opening cysteine and the closing phenylalanine or tryptophan. The D gene is left open where the match is weak. Size is stated for part of the rows, as once, few or many counts, or as a class when the clone is expanded.

>TRBJ1-1|TRBV7-9|.|.
CASSVYSMNTEAFF
TGTGCCAGCAGCGTCTACAGCATGAACACTGAAGCTTTCTTT
>TRBJ2-5|TRBV10-3|.|once
CAISESWEAGKETQYF
TGTGCCATCAGTGAGTCGTGGGAGGCGGGGAAAGAGACCCAGTACTTC
>TRBJ1-1|TRBV7-3|.|.
CASSPPPLGRRTEAFF
TGTGCCAGCAGCCCCCCTCCGCTGGGGCGAAGGACTGAAGCTTTCTTT
>TRBJ2-7|TRBV9|.|.
CASSDTTQGYEQYF
TGTGCCAGCAGCGACACAACACAGGGCTACGAGCAGTACTTC
>TRBJ2-2|TRBV7-3|TRBD2|.
CASSDLRGANTGELFF
TGTGCCAGCAGCGACCTCCGGGGGGCGAACACCGGGGAGCTGTTTTTT
>TRBJ2-1|TRBV3-1/TRBV3-2|TRBD2|.
CASSQAGAGDTNEQFF
TGTGCCAGCAGCCAAGCCGGAGCGGGAGATACCAATGAGCAGTTCTTC
>TRBJ2-5|TRBV7-2|.|.
CASSPGETQYF
TGTGCCAGCAGCCCGGGGGAGACCCAGTACTTC
>TRBJ2-2|TRBV6-2/TRBV6-3|.|.
CASSPSPGELFF
TGTGCCAGCAGCCCTAGCCCCGGGGAGCTGTTTTTT
>TRBJ1-4|TRBV5-4|.|.
CASSTRVGSGEKLFF
TGTGCCAGCAGCACTCGGGTAGGGAGTGGGGAAAAACTGTTTTTT
>TRBJ2-1|TRBV11-2|.|medium-sized
CASSTGNSGDEQFF
TGTGCCAGCAGTACAGGGAATAGTGGGGATGAGCAGTTCTTC
>TRBJ1-5|TRBV28|.|.
CASETHRGSSNQPQHF
TGTGCCAGCGAAACCCACCGGGGTTCTAGCAATCAGCCCCAGCATTTT
>TRBJ2-1|TRBV4-1|TRBD2|.
CASSQESGAAYNEQFF
TGCGCCAGCAGCCAAGAGAGCGGGGCAGCGTACAATGAGCAGTTCTTC
>TRBJ2-3|TRBV9|TRBD2|.
CASSAGLAGKTQYF
TGTGCCAGCAGCGCCGGACTAGCGGGGAAAACGCAGTATTTT
>TRBJ1-1|TRBV27|TRBD1|.
CASSDRGALSTEAFF
TGTGCCAGCTCGGACAGGGGGGCATTGAGCACTGAAGCTTTCTTT
>TRBJ2-7|TRBV7-8|TRBD2|.
CASSLEGAGGPDEQYF
TGTGCCAGCAGCTTAGAGGGTGCGGGAGGGCCCGACGAGCAGTACTTC
>TRBJ1-6|TRBV9|.|.
CASSVGSRGNSPLHF
TGTGCCAGCAGCGTAGGTAGTCGGGGTAATTCACCCCTCCACTTT
>TRBJ2-1|TRBV19|.|.
CASSIVTGPYNEQFF
TGTGCCAGTAGTATTGTCACAGGGCCCTACAATGAGCAGTTCTTC
>TRBJ1-2|TRBV29-1|.|.
CSVLGGVANYGYTF
TGCAGCGTTCTTGGCGGAGTAGCTAACTATGGCTACACCTTC
>TRBJ1-1|TRBV6-2/TRBV6-3|.|.
CASSYSGRMNTEAFF
TGTGCCAGCAGTTACTCGGGCCGGATGAACACTGAAGCTTTCTTT
>TRBJ2-7|TRBV5-1|TRBD1|.
CASSPGTGQYEQYF
TGCGCCAGCAGTCCCGGGACAGGGCAGTACGAGCAGTACTTC
>TRBJ1-5|TRBV6-5|.|.
CASCRGNSNQPQHF
TGTGCCAGTTGCCGGGGGAATAGCAATCAGCCCCAGCATTTT
>TRBJ2-3|TRBV30|TRBD1|.
CAWSARTGRTDTQYF
TGTGCCTGGAGTGCCCGGACAGGGAGGACAGATACGCAGTATTTT
>TRBJ2-7|TRBV11-2|.|.
CASSIYAADQYF
TGTGCCAGCAGCATCTACGCGGCCGACCAGTACTTC